This record concerns one T cell receptor (beta chain) sequence. Its antigen remains unidentified. This sample is part of a study of shared clonotypes between healthy human individuals. Assay: immunoSEQ multiplex PCR; the TCRdb copy retains only in-frame clones and omits some. The sample gives 650,000 to 800,000 clones, roughly 94% of which show up once; 24% is in the top ten. Terminally differentiated effector memory CD45RA+ cells were excluded by CCR7 positive selection of CD45RO-negative cells. Between the trimmed V and J ends, which lost 5 bases and 1 base, there was a span of 12 bases. The CDR3 runs 15 residues. From germline, CDR1 is SEHNR and CDR2 FQNEAQ (reference sequence). Study-level results: Clonotype sharing among donors was expected to depend on sequencing depth. Sharing across four donors was highest in naive CD4 (roughly 5%) and lowest in memory CD8 (roughly 0.4%).

Sequencing was carried out using naive CD8+ T cells sorted from blood. This chain links TRBV7-9 with TRBJ1-5, with D possibly matching TRBD1 (5 bases). This sequence was found in a man aged 25 to 45 in good health. In DNA, the CDR3 is TGTGCCAGCAGCCCCGGGACTTCAAGCAATCAGCCCCAGCATTTT. Protein product: CASSPGTSSNQPQHF.